This T cell receptor beta chain came from a study of early stage breast cancer tumors. Overall study: Most invasive tumors, about 75% of the 16, were ER+/PR+/HER2-. Invasive lobular carcinomas made up four of 12 ER+/PR+/HER2- tumors.

Data came from immunoSEQ multiplex PCR; TCRdb stores just in-frame clones and leaves some out. The data contain tens of thousands of clones, almost 85% of them singletons. Regarding the study as a whole: Tumor and normal breast were distinguished via blood comparison in 14 of 16 patients.

Trimming left V 7 bases short and J 6 bases short, with 18 bases between. The CDR3 is made up of 14 amino acids. Germline assignment: CDR1 SNHLY and CDR2 FYNNEI. Of note for this clone: Antigen specificity is unknown.

The clonotype originates from a person in their fifties with breast cancer. This chain connects TRBV2 to TRBJ2-5; weak D call: TRBD2 (7 bases). The specimen was blood. Written as DNA, the CDR3 is TGTGCCAGCACCGGAGGGGGGGCGGGAAAGACCCAGTACTTC. Its protein is CASTGGGAGKTQYF.